Included here is one T cell receptor (beta chain) sequence, with context. Germline CDR1 is GTSNPN and CDR2 is SVGIG (reference sequence). The J segment lost 2 bases and the V segment lost 2 bases, leaving 11 bases of the junction unmatched. This CDR3 region has 16 residues. A second PCR, run for about 7 to 11 cycles, used a sample-barcoded 5' primer plus a J-beta primer mix. A single record per CDR3 protein comes from TCRdb applying MiXCR to the 5' RACE reads. The sample includes 1.5 million to 2 million distinct CDR3 sequences, about 35% seen only once; the top ten take 11%. This entry is derived from a study of blood T cells in healthy people across ages.

This receptor was obtained from a woman in her 30s in good health. Sequences were obtained from blood. V gene TRBV30 combines with J gene TRBJ1-2; 7 bases are shared with TRBD1. The CDR3 here is CAWSRRSRGPNYGYTF. The CDR3 DNA reads as TGTGCCTGGAGTCGCCGCTCAAGGGGGCCAAACTATGGCTACACCTTC.